A single sample gave rise to the 2 T cell receptor beta chains below, sequenced in a study of patients and donors after allogeneic stem cell transplantation. From the RT-PCR reads, TCRdb called clonotypes with MiXCR, one entry per CDR3 protein. Here the sample spans 10,000 to 13,000 distinct CDR3 sequences, 22% being singletons. The sequenced sample was blood, either unsorted or a sorted T cell fraction (not recorded which). These receptors all come from a human donor who was either an allogeneic HSCT recipient or a stem cell or donor lymphocyte infusion donor (not recorded which). It is not recorded whose cells these are; they may come from a transplant donor.

The CDR3 protein is CASSEGTSNQPQHF. In DNA form, the CDR3 reads TGTGCCAGCAGCGAGGGCACTAGCAATCAGCCCCAGCATTTT. This chain connects TRBV7-2 to TRBJ1-5; D not certain. Per germline, CDR1 SGHTA and CDR2 FQGNSA. V shed 5 bases and J shed 0 bases, with 8 bases lying between them. The CDR3 spans 14 residues.

Ten or more counts support this clonotype. V is TRBV12-3 or TRBV12-4 and J is TRBJ2-1; 8 bases align to TRBD2. The CDR3 covers 16 residues. The junction had 11 bases not matched to a gene; V was cut back by 3 bases and J by 7 bases. The CDR3, as DNA: TGTGCCAGCAGTTTGTCCAGCGGGGGAGGAGAGAATGAGCAGTTCTTC. It translates to CASSLSSGGGENEQFF.